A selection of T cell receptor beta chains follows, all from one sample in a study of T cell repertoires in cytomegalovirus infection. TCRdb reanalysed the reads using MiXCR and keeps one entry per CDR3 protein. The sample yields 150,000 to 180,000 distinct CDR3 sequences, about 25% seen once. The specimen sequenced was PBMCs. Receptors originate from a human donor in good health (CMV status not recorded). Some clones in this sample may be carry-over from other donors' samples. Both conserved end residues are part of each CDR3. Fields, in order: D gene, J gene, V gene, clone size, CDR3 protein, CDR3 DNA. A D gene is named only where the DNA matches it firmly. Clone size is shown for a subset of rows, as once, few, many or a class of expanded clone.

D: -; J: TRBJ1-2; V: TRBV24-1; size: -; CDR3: CATSDFGSVGGYTF; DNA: TGTGCCACCAGTGATTTCGGGTCAGTCGGTGGCTACACCTTC
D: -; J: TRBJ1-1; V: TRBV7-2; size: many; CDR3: CASSLGWNTEAFF; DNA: TGTGCCAGCAGCTTAGGCTGGAACACTGAAGCTTTCTTT
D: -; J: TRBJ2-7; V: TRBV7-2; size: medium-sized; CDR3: CASSSFVDSYEQYF; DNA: TGTGCCAGCAGCTCGTTCGTGGACAGCTACGAGCAGTACTTC
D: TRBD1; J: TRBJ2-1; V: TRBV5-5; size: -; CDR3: CASSLDLGQGSDEQFF; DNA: TGTGCCAGCAGCTTGGATTTGGGACAGGGTTCCGATGAGCAGTTCTTC
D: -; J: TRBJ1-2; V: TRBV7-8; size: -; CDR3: CASSLGSQGPGYTF; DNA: TGTGCCAGCAGCTTGGGGTCACAGGGTCCTGGCTACACCTTC
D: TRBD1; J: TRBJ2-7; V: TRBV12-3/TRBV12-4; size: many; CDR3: CASSPTGPPYEQYF; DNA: TGTGCCAGCAGTCCGACAGGGCCCCCCTACGAGCAGTACTTC
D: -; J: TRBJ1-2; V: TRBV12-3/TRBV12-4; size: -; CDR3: CASSSGGAANYGYTF; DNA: TGTGCCAGCAGTTCCGGCGGGGCAGCGAACTATGGCTACACCTTC
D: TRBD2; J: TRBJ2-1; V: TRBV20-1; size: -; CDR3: CSARKTSGPYNEQFF; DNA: TGCAGTGCTAGAAAGACTAGCGGACCGTACAATGAGCAGTTCTTC
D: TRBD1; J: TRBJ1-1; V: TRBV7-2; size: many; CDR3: CASSLFRGEDTEAFF; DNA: TGTGCCAGCAGCTTATTCAGGGGGGAAGACACTGAAGCTTTCTTT
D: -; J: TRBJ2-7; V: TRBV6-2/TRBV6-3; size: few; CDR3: CASSGIDYEQYF; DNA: TGTGCCAGCAGCGGCATCGACTACGAGCAGTACTTC
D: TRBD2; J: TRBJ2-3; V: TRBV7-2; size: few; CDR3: CASSLRTSGRTDTQYF; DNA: TGTGCCAGCAGCCTCAGGACTAGCGGGAGGACAGATACGCAGTATTTT
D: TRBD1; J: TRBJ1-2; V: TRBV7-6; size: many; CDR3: CASSLWPLTGQGTRWGYTF; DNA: TGTGCCAGCAGCTTATGGCCGTTAACGGGACAGGGAACCCGGTGGGGCTACACCTTC
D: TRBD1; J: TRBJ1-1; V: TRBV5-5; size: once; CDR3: CASSLTGTNTEAFF; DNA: TGTGCCAGCAGCCTGACAGGGACGAACACTGAAGCTTTCTTT
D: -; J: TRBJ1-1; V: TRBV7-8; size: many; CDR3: CASSQALANTEAFF; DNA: TGTGCCAGCAGCCAGGCGCTGGCGAACACTGAAGCTTTCTTT
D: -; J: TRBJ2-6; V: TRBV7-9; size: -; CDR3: CASSSPSWRLEGANVLTF; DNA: TGTGCCAGCAGCTCCCCCTCGTGGAGGCTTGAGGGGGCCAACGTCCTGACTTTC
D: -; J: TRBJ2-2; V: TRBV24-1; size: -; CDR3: CATSDLANTGELFF; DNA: TGTGCCACCAGTGATTTGGCGAACACCGGGGAGCTGTTTTTT
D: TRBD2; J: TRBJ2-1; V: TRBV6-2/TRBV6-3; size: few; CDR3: CASSLKPGEGSYNEQFF; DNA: TGTGCCAGCAGCCTCAAGCCGGGGGAGGGGTCCTACAATGAGCAGTTCTTC
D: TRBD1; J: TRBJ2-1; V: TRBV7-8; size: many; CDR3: CASSLGSWGQGVNEQFF; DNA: TGTGCCAGCAGCTTAGGCTCGTGGGGACAGGGGGTCAATGAGCAGTTCTTC
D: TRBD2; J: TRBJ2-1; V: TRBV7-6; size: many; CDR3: CASSRGGVAYNEQFF; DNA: TGTGCCAGCAGCCGGGGGGGGGTAGCCTACAATGAGCAGTTCTTC
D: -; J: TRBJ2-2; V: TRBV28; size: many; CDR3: CASTDVSGVGLFF; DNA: TGTGCCAGCACCGATGTGTCGGGGGTTGGGCTGTTTTTT
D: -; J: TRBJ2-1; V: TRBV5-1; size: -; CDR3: CASALRDRGEQFF; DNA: TGCGCCAGCGCTTTGCGGGATAGGGGTGAGCAGTTCTTC
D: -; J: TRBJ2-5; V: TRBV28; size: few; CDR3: CASSYRDNQETQYF; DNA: TGTGCCAGCAGTTACCGGGACAACCAAGAGACCCAGTACTTC
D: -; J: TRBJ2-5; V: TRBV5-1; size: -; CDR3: CASSPDWPGETQYF; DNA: TGCGCCAGCAGCCCGGACTGGCCGGGAGAGACCCAGTACTTC
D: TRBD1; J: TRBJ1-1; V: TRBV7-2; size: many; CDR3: CASSFDRGRSTEAFF; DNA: TGTGCCAGCAGCTTCGACAGGGGCAGGAGCACTGAAGCTTTCTTT
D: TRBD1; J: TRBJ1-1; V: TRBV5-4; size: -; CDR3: CASSFTGVGTEAFF; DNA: TGTGCCAGCAGCTTCACAGGGGTCGGGACTGAAGCTTTCTTT
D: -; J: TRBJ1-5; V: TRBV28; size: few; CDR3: CASGYRGNQPQHF; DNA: TGTGCCAGCGGATACAGGGGCAATCAGCCCCAGCATTTT
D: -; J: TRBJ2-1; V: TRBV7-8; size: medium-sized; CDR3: CASSEDRGGVSYNEQFF; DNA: TGTGCCAGCAGCGAAGACAGGGGAGGGGTCTCCTACAATGAGCAGTTCTTC
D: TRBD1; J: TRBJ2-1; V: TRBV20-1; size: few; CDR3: CSARQGLGGEQFF; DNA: TGCAGTGCCAGACAGGGGCTAGGCGGTGAGCAGTTCTTC
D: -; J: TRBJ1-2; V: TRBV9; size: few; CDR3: CASSVVEGISGYTF; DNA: TGTGCCAGCAGCGTAGTTGAGGGGATCTCTGGCTACACCTTC
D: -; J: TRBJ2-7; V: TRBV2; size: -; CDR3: CASSDVKPGYEQYF; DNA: TGTGCCAGCAGTGATGTCAAACCAGGCTACGAGCAGTACTTC
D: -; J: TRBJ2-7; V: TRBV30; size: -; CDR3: CAWSVLIRRTDHPYEQYF; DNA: TGTGCCTGGAGTGTATTAATTCGACGGACCGACCATCCCTACGAGCAGTACTTC
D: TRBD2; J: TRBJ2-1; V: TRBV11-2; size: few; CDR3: CASSRGGRNEQFF; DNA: TGTGCCAGCAGCCGGGGGGGCCGCAATGAGCAGTTCTTC
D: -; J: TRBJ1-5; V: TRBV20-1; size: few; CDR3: CSASRTRQANQPQHF; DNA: TGCAGTGCTAGTCGAACCCGACAGGCGAATCAGCCCCAGCATTTT
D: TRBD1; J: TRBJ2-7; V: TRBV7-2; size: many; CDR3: CASSRDRANYEQYF; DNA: TGTGCCAGCAGCCGGGACAGGGCGAACTACGAGCAGTACTTC
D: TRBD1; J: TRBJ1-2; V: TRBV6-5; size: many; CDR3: CASSIAPGQGNGYTF; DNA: TGTGCCAGCAGCATCGCCCCGGGACAGGGGAATGGCTACACCTTC
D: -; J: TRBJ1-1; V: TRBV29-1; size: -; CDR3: CSVGSELNTEAFF; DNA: TGCAGCGTCGGATCTGAGCTGAACACTGAAGCTTTCTTT
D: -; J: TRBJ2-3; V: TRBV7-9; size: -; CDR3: CASSPSDSSTDTQYF; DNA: TGTGCCAGCAGCCCCTCGGACTCTAGCACAGATACGCAGTATTTT
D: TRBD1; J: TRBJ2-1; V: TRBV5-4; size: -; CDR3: CASSPGTGGPNEQFF; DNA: TGTGCCAGCAGCCCCGGGACAGGGGGCCCAAATGAGCAGTTCTTC
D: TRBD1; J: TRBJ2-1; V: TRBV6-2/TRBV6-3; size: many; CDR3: CASSYGTGGKRYNEQFF; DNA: TGTGCCAGCAGTTACGGAACAGGGGGGAAACGGTACAATGAGCAGTTCTTC
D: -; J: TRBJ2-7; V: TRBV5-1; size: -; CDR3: CASSFAVQRQPYEQYF; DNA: TGCGCCAGCAGCTTTGCGGTACAGAGGCAACCCTACGAGCAGTACTTC
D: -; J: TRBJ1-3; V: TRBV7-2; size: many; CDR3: CASTAAPGNTIYF; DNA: TGTGCCAGCACCGCCGCCCCTGGAAACACCATATATTTT
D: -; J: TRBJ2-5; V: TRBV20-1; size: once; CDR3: CSARAPAPGAQYF; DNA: TGCAGTGCTAGAGCACCCGCCCCCGGGGCCCAGTACTTC
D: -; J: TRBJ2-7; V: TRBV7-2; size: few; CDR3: CASSPRHTPYEQYF; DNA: TGTGCCAGCAGCCCTCGACATACCCCCTACGAGCAGTACTTC
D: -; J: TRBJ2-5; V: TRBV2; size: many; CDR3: CASSESRALQETQYF; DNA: TGTGCCAGCAGTGAAAGTAGGGCTCTCCAAGAGACCCAGTACTTC
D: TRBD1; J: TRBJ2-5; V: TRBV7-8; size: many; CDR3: CASSLTGEQETQYF; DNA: TGTGCCAGCAGCTTGACAGGGGAACAAGAGACCCAGTACTTC
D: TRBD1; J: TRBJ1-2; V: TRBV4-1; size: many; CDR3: CASSQVQGAIALTGGYTF; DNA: TGCGCCAGCAGCCAAGTGCAGGGGGCGATTGCCCTCACCGGTGGCTACACCTTC
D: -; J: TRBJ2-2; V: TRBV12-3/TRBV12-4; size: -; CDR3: CASRSTHPNTGELFF; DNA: TGTGCCAGCAGATCGACGCATCCGAACACCGGGGAGCTGTTTTTT
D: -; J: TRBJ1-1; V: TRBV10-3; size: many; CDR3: CAISETSNTEAFF; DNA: TGTGCCATCAGTGAGACATCGAACACTGAAGCTTTCTTT
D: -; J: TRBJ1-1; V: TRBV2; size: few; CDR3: CASSGTRGTEAFF; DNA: TGTGCCAGCAGTGGCACACGTGGGACTGAAGCTTTCTTT
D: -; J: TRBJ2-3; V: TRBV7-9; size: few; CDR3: CASSSQMGIGDTQYF; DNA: TGTGCCAGCAGCTCCCAAATGGGGATAGGAGATACGCAGTATTTT